The 20 T cell receptor beta chains given below trace back to one sample, sequenced in a study of T cell changes during pregnancy in multiple sclerosis. The method was immunoSEQ multiplex PCR; TCRdb's version includes in-frame clones alone and lacks a portion of them. The table shows approximately 44,000 clones, with roughly nine tenths occurring only once. The sample here was CD4+ T cells from peripheral blood mononuclear cells, taken before pregnancy. The receptor set was obtained from a female donor with multiple sclerosis, enrolled in a pregnancy study.

This sequence joins TRBV2 and TRBJ2-7; 8 bases align to TRBD1. Germline CDR1 reads SNHLY; CDR2 reads FYNNEI. The V gene end was trimmed by 4 bases and the J gene end by 0 bases; junction bases not matched to a gene: 14. The CDR3 spans 18 residues. CDR3 in amino acids: CASSGPPGGLTSSYEQYF. CDR3 in DNA: TGTGCCAGCAGTGGACCCCCAGGGGGCCTCACTAGCTCCTACGAGCAGTACTTC.

CDR3 sequence: CASSRLAVQETQYF. CDR3 nucleotides: TGCGCCAGCTCCCGACTAGCGGTACAAGAGACCCAGTACTTC. This chain uses TRBV10-2 with TRBJ2-5, with 9 bases matching TRBD2. Germline V gives CDR1 WSHSY, CDR2 SAAADI. CDR3 length equals 14 residues. V shed 8 bases, J shed 2 bases, and the junction held 6 bases outside the gene matches.

The rearrangement joins TRBV5-4 to TRBJ2-7; 7 bases are a match to TRBD1. V was clipped by 4 bases and J by 0 bases; unmatched bases: 7. This CDR3 region has 15 residues. Germline V gives CDR1 SGHNT, CDR2 YYREEE (reference sequence). CDR3 protein: CASSPDRASSYEQYF. CDR3 DNA: TGTGCCAGCAGCCCAGACAGGGCCAGCTCCTACGAGCAGTACTTC.

This chain links TRBV7-6 with TRBJ1-2, with 8 bases identical to TRBD1. Germline V CDR1 and CDR2: SGHVS, FNYEAQ. After removal of 5 bases from V and 6 bases from J, the junction contained 5 bases not matched to a gene. This CDR3 region has 13 residues. CDR3 sequence reads: CASSLNRGDGYTF. Here the CDR3 DNA reads TGTGCCAGCAGCCTAAACAGGGGGGATGGCTACACCTTC.

The chain has TRBV7-9 and TRBJ2-6, with D possibly being TRBD2 (5 bases). The CDR3 has 16 amino acids. Germline CDR1 reads SEHNR; CDR2 reads FQNEAQ (reference sequence). V was pared by 1 base and J by 2 bases, with 9 bases between. The CDR3 sequence: CASSLVAGTGANVLTF. The CDR3 nucleotides are TGTGCCAGCAGCTTAGTGGCGGGCACTGGGGCCAACGTCCTGACTTTC.

The V gene is TRBV29-1, the J gene TRBJ2-5, with TRBD1 matching 7 bases. Looked up from germline, CDR1 is SQVTM and CDR2 is ANQGSEA. This CDR3 comprises 15 residues. Trimming cost V 6 bases and J 1 base; bases outside gene matches: 11. CDR3 sequence: CSVSPHDRAQETQYF. The CDR3, as DNA: TGCAGCGTCTCCCCCCACGACAGGGCCCAAGAGACCCAGTACTTC.

In nucleotides, the CDR3 is TGTGCCAGTCAGAAGAACACTGAAGCTTTCTTT. It codes for CASQKNTEAFF. The gene calls are TRBV10-3 and TRBJ1-1; D remains ambiguous. V was cut by 10 bases and J by 1 base, with 7 bases left in between. The CDR3 is 11 residues long. Per germline, CDR1 ENHRY and CDR2 SYGVKD.

The chain uses TRBV13 and TRBJ1-2; D call uncertain. The CDR3 spans 14 residues. V was trimmed by 7 bases and J by 2 bases, leaving 14 bases between them. The germline V gene has CDR1 PRHDT and CDR2 FYEKMQ (reference sequence). Here the CDR3 DNA reads TGTGCCAGCACCCCCGTCGGGGAAAACTATGGCTACACCTTC. This encodes CASTPVGENYGYTF. The complete variable domain, with remaining parts taken from reference TRBV13 and TRBJ1-2, reads AAGVIQSPRHLIKEKRETATLKCYPIPRHDTVYWYQQGPGQDPQFLISFYEKMQSDKGSIPDRFSAQQFSDYHSELNMSSLELGDSALYFCASTPVGENYGYTFGSGTRLTVV.

The V call is TRBV18, the J call TRBJ2-2, with D possibly matching TRBD1 (5 bases). This CDR3 region has 16 residues. Germline V gene sequence: CDR1 KGHSH, CDR2 LQKENI. Trimming took off 3 bases at V and 7 bases at J, with 18 bases between the two ends. The CDR3 nucleotides are TGTGCCAGCTCACCTCGAAGACAGCCAGGCGGCGGGGAGCTGTTTTTT. Its protein product is CASSPRRQPGGGELFF.

The gene calls are TRBV27 and TRBJ1-5; maybe TRBD1 (5 bases). The V and J ends lost 6 bases and 5 bases respectively, with 14 bases between them. Germline-derived CDR1 and CDR2 are MNHEY and SMNVEV (reference sequence). CDR3 length: 14 amino acids. This chain's CDR3 is CASRPDSFYQPQHF. In DNA form, the CDR3 reads TGTGCCAGCAGACCTGACAGTTTTTATCAGCCCCAGCATTTT.

This rearrangement joins TRBV30 to TRBJ1-1; D is ambiguous. CDR1 and CDR2 from the germline V gene are GTSNPN and SVGIG (reference sequence). V was shortened by 4 bases and J by 3 bases, with 15 bases between the two germline ends. This CDR3 is built from 14 residues. This chain's CDR3 is CAWINSPADTEAFF. The CDR3 region has the DNA TGTGCCTGGATTAACTCCCCGGCGGACACTGAAGCTTTCTTT. Looking up the rest from reference TRBV30 and TRBJ1-1 gives the full variable domain: SQTIHQWPATLVQPVGSPLSLECTVEGTSNPNLYWYRQAAGRGLQLLFYSVGIGQISSEVPQNLSASRPQDRQFILSSKKLLLSDSGFYLCAWINSPADTEAFFGQGTRLTVV.

The chain uses TRBV11-1 and TRBJ2-3; 8 nucleotides align to TRBD1. Germline lookup yields CDR1 SGHAT and CDR2 FQDESV (reference sequence). The junction had 6 bases not matched to a gene; V was cut back by 5 bases and J by 2 bases. The CDR3 has 15 amino acids. Here the CDR3 DNA reads TGTGCCAGCAGCCCCCGACAGGGGCCCACAGATACGCAGTATTTT. Translating gives CASSPRQGPTDTQYF.

The V gene is TRBV7-3, the J gene TRBJ2-2; a weak D match, TRBD1 (6 bases). Trimming removed 6 bases from V and 1 base from J, with 9 bases in between. The length of the CDR3 is 14 residues. CDR1 is SGHTA, CDR2 FQGTGA, per germline. Written as DNA, the CDR3 is TGTGCCAGCAGATTACAGGGGAACACCGGGGAGCTGTTTTTT. It translates to CASRLQGNTGELFF.

The V and J genes are TRBV7-2 and TRBJ2-3; 13 bases agree with TRBD2. Germline assignment: CDR1 SGHTA and CDR2 FQGNSA. V lost 2 bases, J lost 6 bases, and 5 bases stayed unmatched. CDR3 length equals 16 residues. CDR3 protein: CASSLSTSGGADTQYF. The CDR3 region has the DNA TGTGCCAGCAGCTTAAGTACTAGCGGGGGGGCGGATACGCAGTATTTT.

The chain combines TRBV5-4 with TRBJ1-1; 7 bases agree with TRBD1. The CDR3 consists of 14 residues. V gave up 4 bases and J gave up 4 bases; unmatched junction bases: 7. Germline V gene sequence: CDR1 SGHNT, CDR2 YYREEE (reference sequence). DNA of the CDR3: TGTGCCAGCAGCCTTGACAGGGTGAGCACTGAAGCTTTCTTT. Its protein product is CASSLDRVSTEAFF.

In DNA, the CDR3 is TGTGCCAGCAGGGGTACACGGAGCAATGGCTACACCTTC. Translating gives CASRGTRSNGYTF. The chain employs TRBV6-4 and TRBJ1-2; D remains unclear. The CDR3 covers 13 residues. CDR1 MRHNA and CDR2 SNTAGT come from the germline V gene. V dropped 6 bases and J dropped 6 bases, with 14 bases sitting between them.

CDR3 residues: CASSSLEGAGDTQYF. CDR3 DNA: TGTGCCAGCAGTTCCTTAGAGGGGGCGGGGGATACGCAGTATTTT. The genes are TRBV6-6 and TRBJ2-3, with TRBD1 as a possible D gene (7 bases). CDR3 length: 15 residues. Germline CDR1 reads MNHNY; CDR2 reads SVGAGI (reference sequence). Trimming pared 4 bases from V and 6 bases from J, leaving 17 bases between.

CDR3 sequence: CASSQARDRYTDTQYF. The CDR3, as DNA: TGTGCCAGCAGCCAAGCCCGGGACAGATACACAGATACGCAGTATTTT. This chain uses TRBV4-2 with TRBJ2-3; 7 bases align to TRBD1. CDR3 length: 16 amino acids. V was clipped by 1 base and J by 2 bases; unmatched bases: 6. CDR1 LGHNA and CDR2 YNFKEQ come from the germline V gene.

The V gene is TRBV9, the J gene TRBJ2-7, with 8 positions matching TRBD2. In germline, CDR1 is SGDLS, CDR2 YYNGEE. The CDR3 runs to 15 residues. V trimming: 4 bases; J trimming: 3 bases; junction bases outside the gene matches: 9. The CDR3 spells CASSSQGTRGYEQYF. In nucleotides, the CDR3 is TGTGCCAGCAGCTCACAAGGGACTAGGGGCTACGAGCAGTACTTC.

Worth noting for this clone: One end of the junction is discordant with germline, which a read error may explain. The gene calls are TRBV9 and TRBJ1-2, with D perhaps TRBD1 (5 bases). Germline V gene sequence: CDR1 SGDLS, CDR2 YYNGEE. CDR3 length equals 13 residues. The CDR3 DNA is TGTGCCAGCAGCGCGACCTTTGGGGGGATGCTGCTCTTC. Protein: CASSATFGGMLLF.